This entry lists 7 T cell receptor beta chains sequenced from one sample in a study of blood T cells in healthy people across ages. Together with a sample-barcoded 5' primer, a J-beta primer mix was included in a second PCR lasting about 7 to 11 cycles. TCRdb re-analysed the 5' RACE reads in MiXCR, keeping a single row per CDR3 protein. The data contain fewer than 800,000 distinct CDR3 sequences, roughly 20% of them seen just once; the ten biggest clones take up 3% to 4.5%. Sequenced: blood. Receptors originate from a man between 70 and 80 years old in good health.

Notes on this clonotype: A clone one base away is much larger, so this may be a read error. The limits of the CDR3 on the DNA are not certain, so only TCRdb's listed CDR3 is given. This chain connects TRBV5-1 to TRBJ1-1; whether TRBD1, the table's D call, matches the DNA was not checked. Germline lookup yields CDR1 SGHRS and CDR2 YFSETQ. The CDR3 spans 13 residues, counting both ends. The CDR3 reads CASSVGQGTEASF.

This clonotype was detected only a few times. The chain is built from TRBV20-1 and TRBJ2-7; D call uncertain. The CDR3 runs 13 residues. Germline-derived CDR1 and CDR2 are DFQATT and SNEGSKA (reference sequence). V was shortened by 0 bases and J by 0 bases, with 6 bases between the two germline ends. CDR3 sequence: CSARDSDSYEQYF. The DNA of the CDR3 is TGCAGTGCTAGAGATTCAGACTCCTACGAGCAGTACTTC.

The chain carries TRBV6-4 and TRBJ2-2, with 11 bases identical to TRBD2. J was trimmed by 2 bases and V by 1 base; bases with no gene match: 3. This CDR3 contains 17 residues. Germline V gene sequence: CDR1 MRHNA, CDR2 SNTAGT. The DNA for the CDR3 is TGTGCCAGCAGTGACTGGGGGACTAGCGGAAACACCGGGGAGCTGTTTTTT. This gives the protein CASSDWGTSGNTGELFF.

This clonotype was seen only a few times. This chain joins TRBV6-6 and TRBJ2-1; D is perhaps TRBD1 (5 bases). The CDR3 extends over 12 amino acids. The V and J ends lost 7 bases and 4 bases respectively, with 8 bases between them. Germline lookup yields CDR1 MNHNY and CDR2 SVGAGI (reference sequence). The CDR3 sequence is CASMDTYNEQFF. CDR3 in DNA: TGTGCCAGCATGGACACGTACAATGAGCAGTTCTTC.

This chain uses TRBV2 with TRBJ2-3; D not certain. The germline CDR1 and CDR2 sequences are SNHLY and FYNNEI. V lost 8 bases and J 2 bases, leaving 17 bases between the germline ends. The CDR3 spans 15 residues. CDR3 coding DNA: TGTGCCAGCGACCGTGGCATTCAAGACACAGATACGCAGTATTTT. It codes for CASDRGIQDTDTQYF.

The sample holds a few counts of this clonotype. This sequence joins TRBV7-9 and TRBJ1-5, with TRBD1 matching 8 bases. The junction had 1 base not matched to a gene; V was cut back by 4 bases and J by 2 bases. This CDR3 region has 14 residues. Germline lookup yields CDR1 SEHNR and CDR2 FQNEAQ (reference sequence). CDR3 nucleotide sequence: TGTGCCAGCAGCTCGGACAGGGGCAATCAGCCCCAGCATTTT. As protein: CASSSDRGNQPQHF. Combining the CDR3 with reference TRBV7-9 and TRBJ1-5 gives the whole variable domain DTGVSQNPRHKITKRGQNVTFRCDPISEHNRLYWYRQTLGQGPEFLTYFQNEAQLEKSRLLSDRFSAERPKGSFSTLEIQRTEQGDSAMYLCASSSDRGNQPQHFGDGTRLSIL.

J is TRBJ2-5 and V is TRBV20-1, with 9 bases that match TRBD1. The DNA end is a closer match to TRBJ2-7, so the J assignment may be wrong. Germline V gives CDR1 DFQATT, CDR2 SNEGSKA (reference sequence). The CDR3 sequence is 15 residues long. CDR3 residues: CSASHPGQGFYEQYF. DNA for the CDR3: TGCAGTGCTAGTCACCCGGGACAGGGTTTCTACGAGCAGTACTTC.